A single sample is the source of the 21 T cell receptor beta chains below, sequenced in a study of blood T cell repertoires in COVID-19. Profiling relied on immunoSEQ multiplex PCR, and the TCRdb table lists in-frame clones only, not all of them. The sample carries about 240,000 clones, around 87% recorded once. The sequenced sample was peripheral blood. Receptors originate from a man aged 60 to 75 who had recovered from COVID-19.

This rearrangement joins TRBV9 to TRBJ2-3; TRBD2 agrees at 8 bases. The CDR3 has 16 residues. CDR1 and CDR2 from the germline V gene are SGDLS and YYNGEE. With 0 bases clipped from V and 4 bases from J, the junction kept 7 bases outside the gene matches. The CDR3 DNA follows: TGTGCCAGCAGCGTAGGTATCGGCGGGGGGTCAGATACGCAGTATTTT. Translation: CASSVGIGGGSDTQYF.

The chain employs TRBV14 and TRBJ1-2; no clear D. CDR1 and CDR2 (germline): SGHDN, FVKESK. CDR3 length equals 13 residues. V was pared by 0 bases and J by 8 bases, with 10 bases between. CDR3 in amino acids: CASSQELLLGYTF. The DNA for the CDR3 is TGTGCCAGCAGCCAAGAACTGCTCCTGGGCTACACCTTC.

The chain carries TRBV5-1 and TRBJ2-3; 9 bases align to TRBD2. Losses at the gene ends were 1 base for V and 2 bases for J; bases not matched to a gene: 5. The CDR3 covers 16 residues. From germline, CDR1 is SGHRS and CDR2 YFSETQ. The CDR3 loop is CASSLSSGGITDTQYF. CDR3 nucleotides: TGCGCCAGCAGCTTGTCCAGCGGGGGGATCACAGATACGCAGTATTTT.

The chain employs TRBV14 and TRBJ2-1, with 9 bases matching TRBD2. This CDR3 region has 17 residues. Trimming took 2 bases from V and 7 from J; bases not matched to a gene: 12. Germline assignment: CDR1 SGHDN and CDR2 FVKESK. The chain's CDR3 is CASSQWGRRGGLNEQFF. The DNA of the CDR3 is TGTGCCAGCAGCCAATGGGGTAGGCGGGGGGGCTTGAATGAGCAGTTCTTC. Full variable domain (remainder filled in from reference TRBV14 and TRBJ2-1): EAGVTQFPSHSVIEKGQTVTLRCDPISGHDNLYWYRRVMGKEIKFLLHFVKESKQDESGMPNNRFLAERTGGTYSTLKVQPAELEDSGVYFCASSQWGRRGGLNEQFFGPGTRLTVL.

This clone was counted only a few times. The chain carries TRBV9 and TRBJ2-5; TRBD1 matches 7 bases. Germline V gene sequence: CDR1 SGDLS, CDR2 YYNGEE. The CDR3 has 14 amino acids. With V trimmed by 4 bases and J by 5 bases, 8 bases remained unmatched. CDR3 region: CASSPRGMRETQYF. CDR3 bases: TGTGCCAGCAGCCCCAGGGGGATGAGGGAGACCCAGTACTTC.

This rearrangement joins TRBV30 to TRBJ2-5, with 7 nucleotides matching TRBD2. The CDR3 length is 15 residues. J gave up 2 bases and V 6 bases, and 12 bases lay outside the gene matches. CDR1 GTSNPN and CDR2 SVGIG come from the germline V gene (reference sequence). CDR3: CACMGWRGTQETQYF. CDR3 DNA: TGTGCCTGTATGGGGTGGCGGGGGACTCAAGAGACCCAGTACTTC.

On this clone: Other DNA sequences within the sample encode an identical CDR3. This sequence joins TRBV24-1 and TRBJ2-2; D is perhaps TRBD1 (5 bases). The CDR3 runs 14 residues. The V and J ends lost 6 bases and 5 bases respectively, with 12 bases between them. CDR1 and CDR2 from the germline V gene are KGHDR and SFDVKD. CDR3 bases: TGTGCCACCAGTCGGCAGGGAAAAACCGGGGAGCTGTTTTTT. This gives the protein CATSRQGKTGELFF.

The chain links TRBV18 to TRBJ2-7; TRBD1 matches 7 bases. Germline lookup yields CDR1 KGHSH and CDR2 LQKENI. The V segment lost 4 bases and the J segment 3 bases; nucleotides outside the gene matches: 6. CDR3 length equals 14 residues. Here the CDR3 DNA reads TGTGCCAGCTCACGGGTCCCAGGGGGCTACGAGCAGTACTTC. This sequence encodes CASSRVPGGYEQYF.

The rearrangement links TRBV18 to TRBJ1-3; maybe TRBD1 (6 bases). Looked up from germline, CDR1 is KGHSH and CDR2 is LQKENI. V lost 8 bases and J 0 bases, leaving 11 bases between the germline ends. This CDR3 is built from 14 residues. This CDR3 reads CASTTGRSGNTIYF. CDR3 in DNA: TGTGCCAGCACTACAGGGCGCTCTGGAAACACCATATATTTT.

This clone has a handful of counts. The V gene is TRBV12-5, the J gene TRBJ1-5; D not resolved. The V end lost 6 bases, the J end lost 1 base, and 10 bases lay between the germline ends. CDR1 is LGHNT, CDR2 FRNRAP, per germline. The CDR3 covers 14 residues. The CDR3 nucleotides read TGTGCTAGTGGCCGAGACACAAGCAATCAGCCCCAGCATTTT. It is translated as CASGRDTSNQPQHF. The whole variable domain, filled in from reference TRBV12-5 and TRBJ1-5, reads DARVTQTPRHKVTEMGQEVTMRCQPILGHNTVFWYRQTMMQGLELLAYFRNRAPLDDSGMPKDRFSAEMPDATLATLKIQPSEPRDSAVYFCASGRDTSNQPQHFGDGTRLSIL.

This clone was found once. The V call is TRBV4-1, the J call TRBJ2-1, with TRBD2 matching over 11 bases. The V gene's germline CDR1 is MGHRA and CDR2 YSYEKL. This CDR3 contains 15 residues. The junction had 9 bases not matched to a gene; V was cut back by 4 bases and J by 10 bases. The CDR3 region is CASSPGTSGQAEQFF. CDR3 nucleotide sequence: TGCGCCAGCAGCCCCGGGACTAGCGGTCAGGCCGAGCAGTTCTTC.

The rearrangement uses TRBV12-3 or TRBV12-4 and TRBJ1-1; the D is unclear. CDR3 length equals 12 residues. V gave up 6 bases and J gave up 4 bases, with 9 bases separating them. The CDR3 sequence is CASSAGFTEAFF. The DNA of the CDR3 is TGTGCCAGCAGCGCAGGATTCACTGAAGCTTTCTTT.

V is TRBV5-1 and J is TRBJ2-7; 9 nucleotides agree with TRBD1. The CDR3 loop spans 16 amino acids. V dropped 3 bases and J dropped 2; count of bases not matched to a gene: 9. The germline V gene has CDR1 SGHRS and CDR2 YFSETQ. The CDR3 DNA reads TGCGCCAGCAGCTACGGGGGACAGGGAAATGCCTACGAGCAGTACTTC. Amino acids: CASSYGGQGNAYEQYF.

The gene calls are TRBV6-5 and TRBJ1-1; D remains ambiguous. Trimming took off 6 bases at V and 1 base at J, with 12 bases between the two ends. Germline loops: CDR1 MNHEY, CDR2 SVGAGI. The CDR3 totals 14 residues. CDR3 DNA: TGTGCCAGCAGCTCCCCGAGGGAGAACACTGAAGCTTTCTTT. Translated, it gives CASSSPRENTEAFF.

The V and J genes are TRBV5-1 and TRBJ2-7; no definite D call. Germline loops: CDR1 SGHRS, CDR2 YFSETQ. This CDR3 contains 12 residues. With 1 base removed from V and 5 bases from J, the gap between germline ends came to 7 bases. CDR3 sequence reads: CASSLSSHEQYF. CDR3 sequence (DNA): TGCGCCAGCAGCTTGTCGTCCCACGAGCAGTACTTC.

The rearrangement uses TRBV12-3 or TRBV12-4 and TRBJ2-7, with D possibly matching TRBD1 (6 bases). Deletions cut 8 bases from V and 1 base from J, with 12 bases between. The CDR3 consists of 13 residues. In DNA, the CDR3 is TGTGCCAGCTCCAGGGGACGGTCCTACGAGCAGTACTTC. This translates into CASSRGRSYEQYF.

There are a few counts of this clone. DNA of the CDR3: TGCGCCAGCAGCCCCAAATTCCCGAGCTCCTACGAGCAGTACTTC. Protein: CASSPKFPSSYEQYF. The chain employs TRBV4-1 and TRBJ2-7; D gene ambiguous. With 4 bases removed from V and 0 bases from J, the gap between germline ends came to 13 bases. Germline V lookup: CDR1 MGHRA, CDR2 YSYEKL. The CDR3 consists of 15 residues.

The V call is TRBV6-5, the J call TRBJ1-1; D remains ambiguous. V lost 7 bases and J 1 base, leaving 10 bases between the germline ends. The CDR3 runs 13 residues. Germline V gene sequence: CDR1 MNHEY, CDR2 SVGAGI. The CDR3 sequence: CASNRAANTEAFF. The CDR3 nucleotides read TGTGCCAGCAATCGCGCGGCGAACACTGAAGCTTTCTTT.

CDR3: CASWTSRGSNEQFF. CDR3 DNA sequence: TGTGCCAGCTGGACTAGCAGGGGGTCCAATGAGCAGTTCTTC. This rearrangement joins TRBV28 to TRBJ2-1, with D maybe TRBD2 (8 bases). CDR3 length equals 14 residues. The V end lost 8 bases, the J end lost 6 bases, and 17 bases lay between the germline ends. Germline CDR1 and CDR2: MDHEN and SYDVKM. The full variable domain, its missing parts supplied by reference TRBV28 and TRBJ2-1, is DVKVTQSSRYLVKRTGEKVFLECVQDMDHENMFWYRQDPGLGLRLIYFSYDVKMKEKGDIPEGYSVSREKKERFSLILESASTNQTSMYLCASWTSRGSNEQFFGPGTRLTVL.

This rearrangement joins TRBV7-9 to TRBJ2-3; D unresolved. V lost 1 base, J lost 2 bases, and 10 bases lay in between. Per the germline V gene, CDR1 is SEHNR and CDR2 is FQNEAQ (reference sequence). The CDR3 length is 15 residues. The DNA for the CDR3 is TGTGCCAGCAGCTTAGGTCGCAGGTCCACAGATACGCAGTATTTT. Protein sequence: CASSLGRRSTDTQYF.

The chain combines TRBV6-5 with TRBJ1-6; maybe TRBD1 (6 bases). CDR1 MNHEY and CDR2 SVGAGI come from the germline V gene. The CDR3 sequence is 15 residues long. Trimming pared 4 bases from V and 7 bases from J, leaving 14 bases between. CDR3 sequence reads: CASSLSRGMNSPLHF. The CDR3 region has the DNA TGTGCCAGCAGTTTAAGCAGGGGAATGAATTCACCCCTCCACTTT.